The T cell receptor beta chain under discussion was sequenced for a study of shared clonotypes between healthy human individuals. Background on the study: Donors consisted of two women and three men between 18 and 49. Donors had three CD4 naive, three CD4 memory, two CD8 naive and one CD8 memory plate apiece.

Only Caucasian adults living in Nashville, Tennessee served as donors. TCRdb keeps only in-frame clones here, not all; method: immunoSEQ multiplex PCR. The sample lists fewer than 3 million clones, 85% to 95% occurring once. This CDR3 has 16 residues. The germline V gene has CDR1 SEHNR and CDR2 FQNEAQ (reference sequence). V trimming: 4 bases; J trimming: 4 bases; junction bases outside the gene matches: 6. This sequence was found in a man aged 18 to 35 in good health. Some clones in this sample may be carry-over from other donors' samples. The rearrangement links TRBV7-9 to TRBJ2-1; 11 bases are a match to TRBD2. Sequencing was done on a sample of naive CD4+ T cells from PBMCs. As for subset: CD45RA+ positively selected. CDR3 nucleotides: TGTGCCAGCAGCTCATCGGGACTAGCGGCGTACAATGAGCAGTTCTTC. This sequence encodes CASSSSGLAAYNEQFF. Full variable domain (rest looked up from reference TRBV7-9 and TRBJ2-1): DTGVSQNPRHKITKRGQNVTFRCDPISEHNRLYWYRQTLGQGPEFLTYFQNEAQLEKSRLLSDRFSAERPKGSFSTLEIQRTEQGDSAMYLCASSSSGLAAYNEQFFGPGTRLTVL.